This entry lists 2 T cell receptor beta chains sequenced from one sample in a study of cytomegalovirus exposure and HLA in healthy donors. The PCR used 60 Vbeta and 13 Jbeta primers. The protocol was immunoSEQ multiplex PCR, while the TCRdb copy is restricted to in-frame clones and leaves out a portion. Of tens of thousands of clones listed, roughly 82% are singletons. The material sequenced was PBMCs. The receptors were gathered from a man aged 18 to 30 in good health and CMV-seronegative.

This chain joins TRBV7-8 and TRBJ2-7; 8 nucleotides align to TRBD2. CDR1 and CDR2 (germline): SGHVS, FQNEAQ. The CDR3 has 16 residues. The J segment lost 6 bases and the V segment lost 2 bases, leaving 12 bases of the junction unmatched. The CDR3 DNA follows: TGTGCCAGCAGCTTATTTTTCCGCGGGGGGCTAGTCGAGCAGTACTTC. Translation: CASSLFFRGGLVEQYF.

The rearrangement links TRBV6-6 to TRBJ2-2, with 7 bases that match TRBD1. The V and J ends lost 4 bases and 6 bases, in that order; junction bases with no gene match: 5. Germline CDR1 reads MNHNY; CDR2 reads SVGAGI (reference sequence). This CDR3 region has 14 residues. The CDR3 DNA sequence: TGTGCCAGCAGTTGGCCAGACAGGGCCGGGGAGCTGTTTTTT. Protein sequence: CASSWPDRAGELFF.